Presented here are 16 T cell receptor beta chains from one specimen sequenced in a study of shared clonotypes between healthy human individuals. Terminally differentiated effector memory CD45RA+ cells were excluded by CCR7 positive selection of CD45RO-negative cells. The assay was immunoSEQ multiplex PCR, and TCRdb's table has in-frame clones only and misses some. The table has 2 million or so clones, over 85% seen once. The sequenced sample consisted of naive CD8+ T cells sorted from blood. These receptors originate from a man younger than 35 in good health.

The chain recombines TRBV30 with TRBJ1-4; D possibly corresponds to TRBD1 (5 bases). V was shortened by 5 bases and J by 3 bases, with 10 bases between the two germline ends. Germline V gene data show CDR1 as GTSNPN and CDR2 as SVGIG (reference sequence). CDR3 length: 13 amino acids. The CDR3 DNA reads TGTGCCTGGGCCAGGGAGCCTAATGAAAAACTGTTTTTT. The encoded protein is CAWAREPNEKLFF.

The rearrangement uses TRBV11-2 and TRBJ2-7; TRBD2 agrees at 7 bases. Germline V lookup: CDR1 SGHAT, CDR2 FQNNGV. The CDR3 covers 15 residues. The J segment lost 0 bases and the V segment lost 2 bases, leaving 4 bases of the junction unmatched. The CDR3 loop reads CASSLSTSDSYEQYF. The CDR3 DNA reads TGTGCCAGCAGCTTATCTACTAGCGACTCCTACGAGCAGTACTTC.

This clone was observed once. V is TRBV4-1 and J is TRBJ1-4; the D is unclear. Germline V gene data show CDR1 as MGHRA and CDR2 as YSYEKL. CDR3 length: 18 amino acids. V was trimmed by 1 base and J by 0 bases, leaving 15 bases between them. CDR3 bases: TGCGCCAGCAGCCAAGGGGTCGAATATTCTGCAACTAATGAAAAACTGTTTTTT. Translation: CASSQGVEYSATNEKLFF.

The gene calls are TRBV27 and TRBJ2-3; TRBD1 matches at 10 bases. CDR3 size: 16 residues. The V and J ends lost 4 bases and 6 bases, in that order; junction bases with no gene match: 10. Germline CDR1 is MNHEY and CDR2 is SMNVEV (reference sequence). CDR3 amino acids: CASSSYPSGQGDTQYF. The CDR3 bases are TGTGCCAGCAGTTCCTACCCATCGGGACAGGGGGATACGCAGTATTTT.

The chain recombines TRBV27 with TRBJ2-2; 12 nucleotides line up with TRBD2. CDR3 length equals 15 residues. J lost 4 bases, V lost 7 bases, and 4 bases had no gene match. CDR1 is MNHEY, CDR2 SMNVEV, per germline (reference sequence). CDR3 sequence (DNA): TGTGCCAGCAACGAACTAGCGGGAGGCACCGGGGAGCTGTTTTTT. Protein sequence: CASNELAGGTGELFF.

This clone has just one count. This chain connects TRBV6-1 to TRBJ2-7; D might be TRBD1 or TRBD2, each matching 5 bases. V was cut by 7 bases and J by 3 bases, with 10 bases left in between. Per the germline V gene, CDR1 is MNHNS and CDR2 is SASEGT. This CDR3 region has 12 residues. The CDR3 DNA sequence: TGTGCCAGCAAGACTGGGGGCTACGAGCAGTACTTC. It specifies CASKTGGYEQYF.

In regard to this clone: This sample includes further DNA sequences coding for the same CDR3. The rearrangement links TRBV19 to TRBJ1-2, with a weak D call TRBD1 (5 bases). The germline CDR1 and CDR2 sequences are LNHDA and SQIVND (reference sequence). Trimming pared 3 bases from V and 7 bases from J, leaving 9 bases between. This CDR3 is built from 12 residues. The CDR3 is CASSIETGGYTF. The CDR3 DNA reads as TGTGCCAGTAGTATCGAAACAGGTGGCTACACCTTC.

This chain uses TRBV4-1 with TRBJ2-7; no definite D call. The CDR3 covers 14 residues. CDR1 is MGHRA, CDR2 YSYEKL, per germline. V was clipped by 0 bases and J by 5 bases, with 11 bases between them. The CDR3 region is CASSQDSMLDEQYF. For the CDR3, the DNA is TGCGCCAGCAGCCAAGATTCCATGTTGGACGAGCAGTACTTC.

This chain links TRBV14 with TRBJ2-2; D call uncertain. CDR3 length: 14 residues. CDR1 and CDR2 from the germline V gene are SGHDN and FVKESK. Trimming took 5 bases from V and 5 from J, leaving 12 bases between them. The CDR3 sequence is CASSLEMGTGELFF. For the CDR3, the DNA is TGTGCCAGCAGCTTAGAGATGGGGACCGGGGAGCTGTTTTTT.

This clone was found once. The CDR3: CASSLVVGEGLDNEQFF. CDR3 nucleotide sequence: TGTGCCAGCAGCTTAGTCGTTGGAGAGGGCCTAGACAATGAGCAGTTCTTC. This chain uses TRBV7-2 with TRBJ2-1, with D possibly being TRBD2 (5 bases). This CDR3 region has 17 residues. Trimming pared 1 base from V and 5 bases from J, leaving 18 bases between. Germline CDR1 reads SGHTA; CDR2 reads FQGNSA.

The rearrangement links TRBV4-3 to TRBJ2-5, with D possibly matching TRBD1 (6 bases). The CDR3 covers 15 residues. The germline V and J ends were trimmed by 3 bases and 5 bases, with 16 bases remaining between them. The V gene's germline CDR1 is LGHNA and CDR2 YSLEER. CDR3 nucleotides: TGCGCCAGCAGCCACGACCTTAGGGGGATTGAGACCCAGTACTTC. This codes for CASSHDLRGIETQYF.

The table lists this clone with a few counts. At the DNA level, this CDR3 is encoded by other sequences in the same sample as well. CDR3 in DNA: TGTGCCAGCAGCTTACAGGGAGATGGCTACACCTTC. Translating it yields CASSLQGDGYTF. V is TRBV13 and J is TRBJ1-2; possibly TRBD1 for D (5 bases). The ends were cut back, 2 bases at V and 6 bases at J, with 7 bases in the middle. Germline loops: CDR1 PRHDT, CDR2 FYEKMQ (reference sequence). The CDR3 is 12 amino acids.

Remarks on this clone: At the DNA level, this CDR3 is encoded by other sequences in the same sample as well. The chain is built from TRBV27 and TRBJ2-7; tentative D call: TRBD2 (6 bases). CDR3 length: 14 residues. Trimming took off 3 bases at V and 0 bases at J, with 9 bases between the two ends. Germline loops: CDR1 MNHEY, CDR2 SMNVEV (reference sequence). The CDR3 nucleotides are TGTGCCAGCAGTTTCGGGGGAAGCTCCTACGAGCAGTACTTC. Its protein is CASSFGGSSYEQYF.

The chain couples TRBV9 to TRBJ2-1; D perhaps matches TRBD1 (6 bases). V dropped 0 bases and J dropped 8 bases, with 12 bases sitting between them. The CDR3 totals 14 residues. Germline values: CDR1 SGDLS, CDR2 YYNGEE. The CDR3 DNA reads TGTGCCAGCAGCGTAGGAGGGACAACCCATGAGCAGTTCTTC. Translation gives CASSVGGTTHEQFF.

The chain links TRBV15 to TRBJ2-2; D is unclear. With 0 bases removed from V and 4 bases from J, the gap between germline ends came to 6 bases. CDR1 LNHNV and CDR2 YYDKDF come from the germline V gene (reference sequence). This CDR3 has 14 residues. The CDR3 reads CATSRDRATGELFF. CDR3 nucleotide sequence: TGTGCCACCAGCAGAGATCGCGCCACCGGGGAGCTGTTTTTT.

The rearrangement joins TRBV7-9 to TRBJ2-4; 11 bases are shared with TRBD2. Trimming took 2 bases from V and 8 from J; bases not matched to a gene: 8. This CDR3 is built from 16 residues. Germline CDR1 reads SEHNR; CDR2 reads FQNEAQ (reference sequence). The CDR3 DNA sequence: TGTGCCAGCAGCTTAACTAGCGGGAGAAATATAGACATTCAGTACTTC. Translation: CASSLTSGRNIDIQYF. Full variable domain (rest looked up from reference TRBV7-9 and TRBJ2-4): DTGVSQNPRHKITKRGQNVTFRCDPISEHNRLYWYRQTLGQGPEFLTYFQNEAQLEKSRLLSDRFSAERPKGSFSTLEIQRTEQGDSAMYLCASSLTSGRNIDIQYFGAGTRLSVL.